Presented here are 19 T cell receptor beta chains from one specimen sequenced in a study of T cell responses to AZD1222 COVID-19 vaccine. Sequencing was performed with immunoSEQ multiplex PCR; in TCRdb, only in-frame clones are kept and a portion is missing. There are about 110,000 clones in the sample; roughly 90% occur only once, and approximately 5.4% lies in the top ten. The material was peripheral blood, obtained on day 0 of AZD1222 vaccination. The receptor set was obtained from an adult in good health.

The rearrangement uses TRBV3-1 (or the pseudogene TRBV3-2) and TRBJ2-1; D unclear. From germline, CDR1 is LGHDT and CDR2 YNNKEL (reference sequence). Deletions cut 3 bases from V and 4 bases from J, with 7 bases between. The CDR3 has 13 residues. This chain's CDR3 is CASSQYEYNEQFF. CDR3 nucleotide sequence: TGTGCCAGCAGCCAGTACGAATACAATGAGCAGTTCTTC.

A single count supports this clone. The chain links TRBV9 to TRBJ2-1; 8 positions match TRBD2. V was pared by 5 bases and J by 0 bases, with 4 bases of the junction left unmatched. CDR1 and CDR2 from the germline V gene are SGDLS and YYNGEE. The CDR3 length is 15 residues. This CDR3 is CASRPSGSSYNEQFF. The CDR3 region has the DNA TGTGCCAGCAGACCAAGCGGGAGCTCCTACAATGAGCAGTTCTTC.

CDR3 region: CASSLTDGTYEQYF. DNA for the CDR3: TGTGCCAGCAGCTTAACGGACGGGACCTACGAGCAGTACTTC. The chain couples TRBV7-9 to TRBJ2-7; possibly TRBD2 for D (5 bases). The germline gives CDR1 SEHNR, CDR2 FQNEAQ (reference sequence). The length of the CDR3 is 14 residues. Trimming removed 2 bases from V and 2 bases from J, with 10 bases in between.

CDR3 region: CASSVGGQGIYYGYTF. The CDR3 DNA sequence: TGTGCCAGCAGCGTAGGCGGTCAGGGTATATACTATGGCTACACCTTC. V is TRBV9 and J is TRBJ1-2; TRBD1 might be the D (5 bases). The CDR3 spans 16 residues. Germline V gene sequence: CDR1 SGDLS, CDR2 YYNGEE. V was trimmed by 0 bases and J by 3 bases, leaving 15 bases between them.

V and J are TRBV7-2 and TRBJ2-1, with D hard to call. The CDR3 sequence is 13 residues long. CDR1 and CDR2 (germline): SGHTA, FQGNSA. V lost 5 bases to trimming and J lost 3 bases, with 8 bases between them. The CDR3 sequence: CASSPPSYNEQFF. The CDR3 nucleotides are TGTGCCAGCAGCCCCCCTAGCTACAATGAGCAGTTCTTC.

This chain uses TRBV30 with TRBJ1-4; a possible D gene is TRBD1 (6 bases). CDR1 GTSNPN and CDR2 SVGIG come from the germline V gene (reference sequence). The CDR3 loop spans 13 amino acids. V was trimmed by 4 bases and J by 8 bases, leaving 14 bases between them. The CDR3 coding sequence is TGTGCCTGGATGGACAGATTGGGGGAAAAACTGTTTTTT. It yields the protein CAWMDRLGEKLFF.

The chain employs TRBV2 and TRBJ1-5; 9 positions agree with TRBD1. In germline, CDR1 is SNHLY, CDR2 FYNNEI. V shed 5 bases and J 1 base; nucleotides not matched to a gene: 3. The CDR3 loop spans 15 amino acids. CDR3 loop: CASSTGGLSNQPQHF. CDR3 coding DNA: TGTGCCAGCAGTACAGGGGGCTTGAGCAATCAGCCCCAGCATTTT.

V gene TRBV24-1 combines with J gene TRBJ2-7, with D maybe TRBD1 (6 bases). This CDR3 region has 12 residues. Trimming took 9 bases from V and 7 from J, leaving 15 bases between them. Germline lookup yields CDR1 KGHDR and CDR2 SFDVKD. For the CDR3, the DNA is TGTGCCACCGACCGGGACATCGAAGAGCAGTACTTC. It specifies CATDRDIEEQYF.

The chain couples TRBV27 to TRBJ1-1; D gene uncertain. The CDR3 runs 14 residues. Between the trimmed V and J ends, which lost 2 bases and 1 base, there was a span of 8 bases. CDR1 MNHEY and CDR2 SMNVEV come from the germline V gene (reference sequence). CDR3 nucleotide sequence: TGTGCCAGCAGTTTACGACCTGCGAACACTGAAGCTTTCTTT. This codes for CASSLRPANTEAFF.

The V and J genes are TRBV19 and TRBJ1-1, with unresolved D. CDR3 length: 14 residues. Germline lookup yields CDR1 LNHDA and CDR2 SQIVND (reference sequence). Trimming shortened V by 3 bases and J by 0 bases, and 8 bases separated the two germline ends. The CDR3 reads CASSISSLNTEAFF. DNA of the CDR3: TGTGCCAGTAGTATTTCTTCCCTGAACACTGAAGCTTTCTTT.

The rearrangement uses TRBV10-2 and TRBJ1-5; D might be TRBD1 (5 bases). Trimming took 4 bases from V and 7 from J, leaving 14 bases between them. There are 14 residues in the CDR3. The germline V gene has CDR1 WSHSY and CDR2 SAAADI. As DNA, the CDR3 is TGCGCCAGCAGTGGGCCAGGGAGAGGACAGCCCCAGCATTTT. It encodes CASSGPGRGQPQHF.

The chain uses TRBV2 and TRBJ2-1; the D gene is possibly TRBD1 (5 bases). CDR3 length: 15 amino acids. The V end was cut by 4 bases, the J end by 5 bases, with 15 bases between. Looked up from germline, CDR1 is SNHLY and CDR2 is FYNNEI. CDR3 protein: CASSVYPQGNNEQFF. CDR3 in DNA: TGTGCCAGCAGTGTGTACCCCCAGGGTAACAATGAGCAGTTCTTC. Drawing the rest from reference TRBV2 and TRBJ2-1, the complete variable domain is EPEVTQTPSHQVTQMGQEVILRCVPISNHLYFYWYRQILGQKVEFLVSFYNNEISEKSEIFDDQFSVERPDGSNFTLKIRSTKLEDSAMYFCASSVYPQGNNEQFFGPGTRLTVL.

The gene calls are TRBV5-6 and TRBJ1-6, with TRBD1 matching 7 bases. This CDR3 has 14 residues. CDR1 is SGHDT and CDR2 is YYEEEE in the germline V gene. With V trimmed by 0 bases and J by 10 bases, 4 bases remained unmatched. The CDR3 sequence is CASSLGGGASPLHF. In DNA form, the CDR3 reads TGTGCCAGCAGCTTGGGAGGGGGCGCATCACCCCTCCACTTT.

The chain recombines TRBV19 with TRBJ2-1, with 8 bases that match TRBD1. V lost 3 bases to trimming and J lost 9 bases; unmatched junction nucleotides: 7. This CDR3 is built from 14 residues. Germline lookup yields CDR1 LNHDA and CDR2 SQIVND (reference sequence). The CDR3 protein is CASSIWQGAGEQFF. In nucleotides, the CDR3 is TGTGCCAGTAGTATCTGGCAGGGGGCGGGTGAGCAGTTCTTC.

The genes are TRBV4-3 and TRBJ1-6; D is undetermined. CDR3 length: 17 residues. Germline CDR1 reads LGHNA; CDR2 reads YSLEER. Deletions cut 0 bases from V and 5 bases from J, with 14 bases between. The CDR3, as DNA: TGCGCCAGCAGCCAAGATCTGGTGTCAGGAGATAATTCACCCCTCCACTTT. Its protein product is CASSQDLVSGDNSPLHF.

The rearrangement links TRBV6-5 to TRBJ2-1; 8 bases map to TRBD1. From germline, CDR1 is MNHEY and CDR2 SVGAGI. Unmatched junction bases numbered 7, after V lost 6 bases and J lost 3 bases. The CDR3 runs 15 residues. The CDR3 loop reads CASRGDRGDYNEQFF. CDR3 DNA sequence: TGTGCCAGCAGGGGCGACAGGGGTGACTACAATGAGCAGTTCTTC.

The chain is built from TRBV5-5 and TRBJ1-5, with TRBD1 identical over 7 bases. Losses at the gene ends were 3 bases for V and 0 bases for J; bases not matched to a gene: 6. The CDR3 has 16 residues. Per germline, CDR1 SGHKS and CDR2 YYEKEE (reference sequence). The CDR3 DNA reads TGTGCCAGCAGCTATTCGGGACAGAATAGCAATCAGCCCCAGCATTTT. The encoded protein is CASSYSGQNSNQPQHF.

This CDR3 is CASEKGPQTSGANVLTF. The CDR3 DNA sequence: TGCGCCAGCGAGAAAGGACCTCAAACCTCTGGGGCCAACGTCCTGACTTTC. This chain links TRBV4-1 with TRBJ2-6; D unclear. Germline CDR1 and CDR2: MGHRA and YSYEKL. The V end lost 8 bases, the J end lost 0 bases, and 17 bases lay between the germline ends. The CDR3 contains 17 residues.

V gene TRBV3-1 (or the pseudogene TRBV3-2) combines with J gene TRBJ1-5; TRBD1 might be the D (5 bases). In germline, CDR1 is LGHDT, CDR2 YNNKEL (reference sequence). V was cut by 1 base and J by 10 bases, with 17 bases left in between. This CDR3 is built from 15 residues. CDR3 loop: CASSQGWDGKRPQHF. The CDR3, as DNA: TGTGCCAGCAGCCAAGGTTGGGACGGGAAGCGACCCCAGCATTTT.